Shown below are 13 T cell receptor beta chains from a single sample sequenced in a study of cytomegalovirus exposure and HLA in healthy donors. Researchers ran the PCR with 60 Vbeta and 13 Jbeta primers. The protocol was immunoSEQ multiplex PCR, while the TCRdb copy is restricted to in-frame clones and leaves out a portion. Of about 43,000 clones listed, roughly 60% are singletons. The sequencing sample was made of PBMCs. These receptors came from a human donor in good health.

CDR3 DNA: TGCAGCGTTGGGACTAGCGGGGGACTGGGGGAGACCCAGTACTTC. Amino acid sequence: CSVGTSGGLGETQYF. V usage is TRBV29-1 and J usage is TRBJ2-5, with TRBD2 matching 13 bases. The CDR3 loop spans 15 amino acids. Germline CDR1 and CDR2: SQVTM and ANQGSEA. Unmatched junction bases numbered 7, after V lost 4 bases and J lost 5 bases.

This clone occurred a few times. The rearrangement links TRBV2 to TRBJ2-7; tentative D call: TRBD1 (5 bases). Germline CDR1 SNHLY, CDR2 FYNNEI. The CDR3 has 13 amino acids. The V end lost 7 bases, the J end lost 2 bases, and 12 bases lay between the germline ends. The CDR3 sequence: CASKAGFPYEQYF. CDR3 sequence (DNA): TGTGCCAGCAAGGCAGGGTTTCCCTACGAGCAGTACTTC.

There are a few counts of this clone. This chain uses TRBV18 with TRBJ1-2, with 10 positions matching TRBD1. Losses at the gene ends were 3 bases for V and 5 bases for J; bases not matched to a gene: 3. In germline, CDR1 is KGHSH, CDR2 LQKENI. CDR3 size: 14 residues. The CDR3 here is CASSPGQGIYGYTF. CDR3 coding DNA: TGTGCCAGCTCACCGGGACAGGGGATTTATGGCTACACCTTC.

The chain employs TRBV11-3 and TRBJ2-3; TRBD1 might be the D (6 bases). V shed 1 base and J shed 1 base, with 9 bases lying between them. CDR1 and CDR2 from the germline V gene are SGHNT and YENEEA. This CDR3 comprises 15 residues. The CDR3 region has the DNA TGTGCCAGCAGCTTAGGAACAGGGCGCACAGATACGCAGTATTTT. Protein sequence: CASSLGTGRTDTQYF.

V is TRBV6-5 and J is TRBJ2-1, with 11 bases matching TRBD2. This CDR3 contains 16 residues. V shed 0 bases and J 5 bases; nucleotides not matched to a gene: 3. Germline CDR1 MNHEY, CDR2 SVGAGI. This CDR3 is CASSYSSSGGHNEQFF. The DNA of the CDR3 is TGTGCCAGCAGTTACTCGTCTAGCGGGGGGCACAATGAGCAGTTCTTC.

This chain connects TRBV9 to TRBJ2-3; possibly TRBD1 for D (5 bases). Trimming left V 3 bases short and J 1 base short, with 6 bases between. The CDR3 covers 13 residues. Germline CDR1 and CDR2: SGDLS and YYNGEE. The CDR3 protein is CASSGGRTDTQYF. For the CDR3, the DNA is TGTGCCAGCAGCGGGGGCCGCACAGATACGCAGTATTTT.

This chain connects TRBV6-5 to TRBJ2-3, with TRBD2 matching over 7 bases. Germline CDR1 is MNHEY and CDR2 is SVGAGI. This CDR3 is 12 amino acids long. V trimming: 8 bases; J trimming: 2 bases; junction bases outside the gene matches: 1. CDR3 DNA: TGTGCCAGCGGGGGGGTCACAGATACGCAGTATTTT. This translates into CASGGVTDTQYF.

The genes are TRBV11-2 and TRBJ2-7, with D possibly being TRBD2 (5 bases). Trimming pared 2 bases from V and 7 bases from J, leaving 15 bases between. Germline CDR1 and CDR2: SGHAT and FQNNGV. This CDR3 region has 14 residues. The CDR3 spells CASSLNEGVREQYF. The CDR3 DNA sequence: TGTGCCAGCAGCTTAAATGAGGGAGTGAGAGAGCAGTACTTC.

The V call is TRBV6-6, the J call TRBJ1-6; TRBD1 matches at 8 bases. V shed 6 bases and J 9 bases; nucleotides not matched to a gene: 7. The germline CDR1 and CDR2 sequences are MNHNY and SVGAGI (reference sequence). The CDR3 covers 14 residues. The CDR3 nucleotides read TGTGCCAGCAGCCCGACAGGGGAGGGTTCACCCCTCCACTTT. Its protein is CASSPTGEGSPLHF.

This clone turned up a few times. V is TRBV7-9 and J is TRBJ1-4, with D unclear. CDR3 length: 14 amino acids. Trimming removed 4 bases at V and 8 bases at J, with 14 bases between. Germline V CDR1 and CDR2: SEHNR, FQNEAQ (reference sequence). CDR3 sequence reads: CASSWGGGEEKLFF. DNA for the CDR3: TGTGCCAGCAGCTGGGGAGGTGGCGAAGAAAAACTGTTTTTT.

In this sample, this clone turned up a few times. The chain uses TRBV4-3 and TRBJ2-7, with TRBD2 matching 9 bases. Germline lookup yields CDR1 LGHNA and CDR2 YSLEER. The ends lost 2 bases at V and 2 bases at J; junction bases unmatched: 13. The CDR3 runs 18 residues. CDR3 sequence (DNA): TGCGCCAGCAGCCAAATTGCTAGCGGGGCCGATGAAACCTACGAGCAGTACTTC. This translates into CASSQIASGADETYEQYF.

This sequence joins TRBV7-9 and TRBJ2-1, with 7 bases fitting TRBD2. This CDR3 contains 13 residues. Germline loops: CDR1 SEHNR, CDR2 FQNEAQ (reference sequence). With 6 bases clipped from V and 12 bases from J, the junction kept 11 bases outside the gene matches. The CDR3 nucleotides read TGTGCCAGCAGTTCGGGACTACCTGTAGGGCAGTTCTTC. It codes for CASSSGLPVGQFF.

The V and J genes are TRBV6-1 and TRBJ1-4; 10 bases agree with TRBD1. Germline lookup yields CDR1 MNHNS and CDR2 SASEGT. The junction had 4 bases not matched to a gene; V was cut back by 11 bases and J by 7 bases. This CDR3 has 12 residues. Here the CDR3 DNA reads TGTGCCGCCGGGACAGGGGCTGAAAAACTGTTTTTT. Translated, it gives CAAGTGAEKLFF.